Below are 31 T cell receptor beta chains sequenced from a single sample in a study of T cell changes during pregnancy in multiple sclerosis. The method was immunoSEQ multiplex PCR; TCRdb's version includes in-frame clones alone and lacks a portion of them. The data show some 96,000 clones, 92% seen once. Material: peripheral blood, obtained after pregnancy. Source of these receptors: a female donor with multiple sclerosis, enrolled in a pregnancy study.

The chain's CDR3 is CASSDGGTSTDTQYF. CDR3 coding DNA: TGTGCCAGCAGTGACGGGGGGACTAGCACAGATACGCAGTATTTT. The rearrangement uses TRBV6-4 and TRBJ2-3; TRBD2 is a possible D gene (6 bases). With 2 bases removed from V and 0 bases from J, the gap between germline ends came to 9 bases. CDR1 and CDR2 (germline): MRHNA, SNTAGT. The CDR3 spans 15 residues.

The rearrangement uses TRBV6-5 and TRBJ2-7; D is ambiguous. V shed 2 bases and J shed 2 bases, with 13 bases lying between them. The germline V gene has CDR1 MNHEY and CDR2 SVGAGI. The CDR3 length is 15 residues. This CDR3 is CASSYPTSITYEQYF. The CDR3 coding sequence is TGTGCCAGCAGTTACCCAACATCCATCACCTACGAGCAGTACTTC.

The chain uses TRBV2 and TRBJ1-2, with TRBD1 as a possible D gene (6 bases). This CDR3 has 15 amino acids. Germline V gene data show CDR1 as SNHLY and CDR2 as FYNNEI. Trimming removed 5 bases at V and 4 bases at J, with 17 bases between. In DNA form, the CDR3 reads TGTGCCAGCAGTCCCACGGACAGTACGGGCTATGGCTACACCTTC. Its translation: CASSPTDSTGYGYTF.

This clone has only one observation. The CDR3 loop reads CASSSGTGTNREQYF. CDR3 coding DNA: TGTGCCAGCAGTTCCGGGACAGGGACTAATCGTGAGCAGTACTTC. The genes are TRBV27 and TRBJ2-7; 9 bases line up with TRBD1. The V and J ends lost 4 bases and 7 bases, in that order; junction bases with no gene match: 11. The CDR3 length is 15 residues. Germline CDR1 reads MNHEY; CDR2 reads SMNVEV (reference sequence).

This clone was detected only a few times. This rearrangement joins TRBV4-1 to TRBJ2-1, with D perhaps TRBD2 (5 bases). CDR3 length: 17 amino acids. Germline V gives CDR1 MGHRA, CDR2 YSYEKL. Trimming cost V 2 bases and J 0 bases, with 14 bases left between them. The chain's CDR3 is CASSQFLMRASYNEQFF. CDR3 DNA: TGCGCCAGCAGCCAATTCTTGATGCGGGCCTCCTACAATGAGCAGTTCTTC.

The chain has TRBV7-2 and TRBJ2-7; 8 nucleotides align to TRBD1. V lost 2 bases and J lost 0; bases outside the gene matches: 3. Looked up from germline, CDR1 is SGHTA and CDR2 is FQGNSA. This CDR3 contains 15 residues. The CDR3 coding sequence is TGTGCCAGCAGCTTACAGGGGGCAACCTCCTACGAGCAGTACTTC. Its translation is CASSLQGATSYEQYF.

CDR3: CASSYSMTGSGTQYF. The DNA of the CDR3 is TGTGCCAGCAGTTACTCGATGACGGGCTCGGGGACGCAGTATTTT. This chain connects TRBV6-5 to TRBJ2-3, with a possible D match to TRBD2 (5 bases). The CDR3 loop spans 15 amino acids. Looked up from germline, CDR1 is MNHEY and CDR2 is SVGAGI. Trimming removed 0 bases at V and 9 bases at J, with 16 bases between.

The V call is TRBV18, the J call TRBJ1-5; no firm D call. CDR1 and CDR2 (germline): KGHSH, LQKENI. The CDR3 sequence is 13 residues long. V dropped 3 bases and J dropped 2 bases, with 5 bases sitting between them. This chain's CDR3 is CASSPAGNQPQHF. In DNA form, the CDR3 reads TGTGCCAGCTCACCGGCTGGCAATCAGCCCCAGCATTTT.

The V and J genes are TRBV5-1 and TRBJ2-1, with 10 bases fitting TRBD2. There are 15 residues in the CDR3. V lost 4 bases and J lost 6; bases outside the gene matches: 7. Germline V CDR1 and CDR2: SGHRS, YFSETQ. CDR3 in amino acids: CASSPDRTSGNEQFF. The CDR3 coding sequence is TGCGCCAGCAGCCCGGACAGGACTAGCGGCAATGAGCAGTTCTTC.

The chain joins TRBV6-1 to TRBJ1-5; maybe TRBD1 (6 bases). This CDR3 has 14 residues. CDR1 and CDR2 from the germline V gene are MNHNS and SASEGT. With 6 bases removed from V and 7 bases from J, the gap between germline ends came to 16 bases. DNA for the CDR3: TGTGCCAGCAGATTGCAGGGGATGAGACAGCCCCAGCATTTT. Protein product: CASRLQGMRQPQHF.

The rearrangement links TRBV7-9 to TRBJ1-2; TRBD1 is a possible D gene (6 bases). V shed 2 bases and J shed 3 bases, with 13 bases lying between them. This CDR3 is 15 amino acids long. Germline assignment: CDR1 SEHNR and CDR2 FQNEAQ (reference sequence). The CDR3: CASSLTTGEYYGYTF. The DNA for the CDR3 is TGTGCCAGCAGCTTAACGACAGGAGAGTACTATGGCTACACCTTC.

J is TRBJ2-5 and V is TRBV28; 12 bases line up with TRBD2. Trimming removed 6 bases from V and 4 bases from J; junction bases left unmatched: 6. The CDR3 sequence is 15 residues long. From germline, CDR1 is MDHEN and CDR2 SYDVKM. Here the CDR3 reads CASSSSGRARETQYF. The CDR3 DNA follows: TGTGCCAGCAGCTCTAGCGGGAGGGCCAGAGAGACCCAGTACTTC.

The rearrangement links TRBV9 to TRBJ1-2; D is unclear. This CDR3 has 13 residues. CDR1 and CDR2 from the germline V gene are SGDLS and YYNGEE. V lost 0 bases and J lost 3, with 6 bases in between. CDR3 in amino acids: CASSVAVDYGYTF. The DNA for the CDR3 is TGTGCCAGCAGCGTAGCGGTCGACTATGGCTACACCTTC.

V usage is TRBV20-1 and J usage is TRBJ2-7; 7 bases fit TRBD1. The CDR3 loop spans 10 amino acids. Germline lookup yields CDR1 DFQATT and CDR2 SNEGSKA (reference sequence). Trimming at V came to 8 bases and at J to 5 bases, leaving 3 bases not matched to a gene. CDR3 amino acids: CSTTGHEQYF. Here the CDR3 DNA reads TGCAGTACGACAGGGCACGAGCAGTACTTC.

The chain uses TRBV2 and TRBJ1-2, with D unclear. This CDR3 region has 14 residues. Trimming shortened V by 2 bases and J by 5 bases, and 12 bases separated the two germline ends. Germline values: CDR1 SNHLY, CDR2 FYNNEI. The CDR3 sequence: CASSERAGNYGYTF. The CDR3 DNA reads as TGTGCCAGCAGTGAACGGGCCGGGAATTATGGCTACACCTTC.

CDR3 amino acids: CASSVDGEVETQYF. CDR3 nucleotide sequence: TGTGCCAGCAGCGTAGACGGGGAGGTAGAGACCCAGTACTTC. V is TRBV9 and J is TRBJ2-5; perhaps TRBD2 as D (6 bases). Per germline, CDR1 SGDLS and CDR2 YYNGEE. V was shortened by 0 bases and J by 4 bases, with 10 bases between the two germline ends. This CDR3 is 14 amino acids long. The full variable domain, with the rest looked up from reference TRBV9 and TRBJ2-5, is DSGVTQTPKHLITATGQRVTLRCSPRSGDLSVYWYQQSLDQGLQFLIQYYNGEERAKGNILERFSAQQFPDLHSELNLSSLELGDSALYFCASSVDGEVETQYFGPGTRLLVL.

This chain connects TRBV7-7 to TRBJ1-4; a weak D match, TRBD1 (5 bases). Germline-derived CDR1 and CDR2 are SSHAT and FNYEAQ (reference sequence). Trimming left V 3 bases short and J 4 bases short, with 9 bases between. The CDR3 has 14 residues. The CDR3 DNA reads as TGTGCCAGCAGCTTGGGGCCCAGTAATGAAAAACTGTTTTTT. Translating gives CASSLGPSNEKLFF.

J is TRBJ2-3 and V is TRBV30; D might be TRBD2 (5 bases). V lost 1 base to trimming and J lost 1 base, with 12 bases between them. The CDR3 totals 15 residues. CDR1 is GTSNPN and CDR2 is SVGIG in the germline V gene (reference sequence). DNA for the CDR3: TGTGCCTGGAGTGGTGAAGGACTTCGCACAGATACGCAGTATTTT. Encoded protein: CAWSGEGLRTDTQYF.

The genes are TRBV6-5 and TRBJ1-2; weak D call: TRBD1 (5 bases). This CDR3 spans 15 amino acids. V was cut by 4 bases and J by 5 bases, with 17 bases left in between. Germline assignment: CDR1 MNHEY and CDR2 SVGAGI. CDR3 protein: CASSWTRESPYGYTF. In DNA form, the CDR3 reads TGTGCCAGCAGTTGGACCAGGGAATCCCCTTATGGCTACACCTTC.

The gene calls are TRBV7-2 and TRBJ2-5, with D possibly TRBD1 on 6 matching bases. This CDR3 spans 14 amino acids. V lost 5 bases to trimming and J lost 2 bases, with 12 bases between them. Germline loops: CDR1 SGHTA, CDR2 FQGNSA. The CDR3 coding sequence is TGTGCCAGCAGCCGAGACAGGATTCAAGAGACCCAGTACTTC. Its protein product is CASSRDRIQETQYF.

The chain uses TRBV7-9 and TRBJ2-2, with D perhaps matching TRBD1 (5 bases). The CDR3 loop spans 14 amino acids. Germline V gene lookup returns CDR1 SEHNR and CDR2 FQNEAQ (reference sequence). Trimming cost V 5 bases and J 4 bases, with 11 bases left between them. Here the CDR3 DNA reads TGTGCCAGCAGCCAGGGTCGTCTCACCGGGGAGCTGTTTTTT. It translates to CASSQGRLTGELFF.

The chain uses TRBV4-1 and TRBJ2-1; 12 bases map to TRBD2. Germline V gene sequence: CDR1 MGHRA, CDR2 YSYEKL. V was clipped by 2 bases and J by 6 bases; unmatched bases: 2. The length of the CDR3 is 15 residues. This chain's CDR3 is CASSQLAGGRNEQFF. As DNA, the CDR3 is TGCGCCAGCAGCCAACTAGCGGGGGGGCGCAATGAGCAGTTCTTC.

This chain joins TRBV10-2 and TRBJ1-2; tentatively, D is TRBD1 (5 bases). Per the germline V gene, CDR1 is WSHSY and CDR2 is SAAADI. CDR3 length: 13 amino acids. V lost 8 bases, J lost 3 bases, and 13 bases lay in between. The CDR3 spells CASLGAGHYGYTF. CDR3 nucleotides: TGCGCCAGCCTAGGGGCAGGGCACTATGGCTACACCTTC.

As regards this clone: This sample also contains other DNA sequences that code for the same CDR3. The rearrangement links TRBV2 to TRBJ2-1; 9 nucleotides agree with TRBD2. The germline V gene has CDR1 SNHLY and CDR2 FYNNEI. The ends lost 1 base at V and 4 bases at J; junction bases unmatched: 5. This CDR3 spans 16 amino acids. The CDR3 DNA follows: TGTGCCAGCAGTGAAGTGAGACTAGCGGTATACAATGAGCAGTTCTTC. It codes for CASSEVRLAVYNEQFF.

The chain recombines TRBV27 with TRBJ2-1; D is possibly TRBD2 (5 bases). CDR1 MNHEY and CDR2 SMNVEV come from the germline V gene (reference sequence). Trimming cost V 6 bases and J 2 bases, with 17 bases left between them. The CDR3 extends over 16 amino acids. CDR3 protein: CASSPPAAETYNEQFF. The CDR3 DNA sequence: TGTGCCAGCAGCCCCCCAGCGGCAGAAACCTACAATGAGCAGTTCTTC.

This clone showed up just once. The CDR3 spells CASTGYTEAFF. CDR3 nucleotide sequence: TGTGCCAGCACGGGATACACTGAAGCTTTCTTT. The V and J genes are TRBV2 and TRBJ1-1, with D uncertain. Germline V CDR1 and CDR2: SNHLY, FYNNEI. Trimming removed 7 bases from V and 3 bases from J, with 6 bases in between. The CDR3 sequence is 11 residues long.

The chain has TRBV7-6 and TRBJ2-3; no firm D call. The germline CDR1 and CDR2 sequences are SGHVS and FNYEAQ. This CDR3 is built from 15 residues. V dropped 0 bases and J dropped 2 bases, with 9 bases sitting between them. CDR3 loop: CASSLAQAVTDTQYF. DNA of the CDR3: TGTGCCAGCAGCTTAGCGCAGGCTGTCACAGATACGCAGTATTTT.

The V and J genes are TRBV4-2 and TRBJ2-7; 8 nucleotides align to TRBD1. CDR1 and CDR2 (germline): LGHNA, YNFKEQ. With V trimmed by 0 bases and J by 6 bases, 13 bases remained unmatched. The length of the CDR3 is 17 residues. CDR3 region: CASSQEGPGQVVGEQYF. CDR3 DNA sequence: TGTGCCAGCAGCCAAGAAGGTCCGGGACAGGTTGTCGGCGAGCAGTACTTC.

The chain uses TRBV19 and TRBJ2-5; D is perhaps TRBD1 (5 bases). The germline gives CDR1 LNHDA, CDR2 SQIVND (reference sequence). Trimming took 6 bases from V and 5 from J, leaving 31 bases between them. The CDR3 has 19 amino acids. The CDR3: CASSRAPKRQGFLGETQYF. CDR3 nucleotide sequence: TGTGCCAGTAGCCGAGCGCCAAAACGCCAGGGATTCCTTGGGGAGACCCAGTACTTC.

The chain employs TRBV5-4 and TRBJ1-1; 12 bases map to TRBD1. The length of the CDR3 is 19 residues. Trimming removed 2 bases from V and 8 bases from J; junction bases left unmatched: 19. The germline gives CDR1 SGHNT, CDR2 YYREEE (reference sequence). This CDR3 is CASSFKSRDRGLGPHEAFF. In DNA, the CDR3 is TGTGCCAGCAGCTTCAAGTCCCGGGACAGGGGGCTGGGTCCCCACGAAGCTTTCTTT.

The chain recombines TRBV9 with TRBJ2-4, with TRBD1 matching over 7 bases. This CDR3 is 16 amino acids long. The germline gives CDR1 SGDLS, CDR2 YYNGEE. With V trimmed by 2 bases and J by 1 base, 6 bases remained unmatched. The CDR3 nucleotides are TGTGCCAGCAGCGTCTTCGACAGGGCGGCCAAAAACATTCAGTACTTC. Residues: CASSVFDRAAKNIQYF. The full variable domain, completed using reference TRBV9 and TRBJ2-4, is DSGVTQTPKHLITATGQRVTLRCSPRSGDLSVYWYQQSLDQGLQFLIQYYNGEERAKGNILERFSAQQFPDLHSELNLSSLELGDSALYFCASSVFDRAAKNIQYFGAGTRLSVL.